This TCR beta chain appears in the sequencing data of a study of T cells after yellow fever vaccination. TCRdb re-derived calls from the 5' RACE reads in MiXCR, one entry per CDR3 protein. Found here are about 550,000 distinct CDR3 sequences, roughly 21% of them singletons; the top ten hold over 11%. A word on this clonotype: No antigen is known for it.

Findings and limits, study-wide: Although most clonotypes did not, a small share appeared in both CD4 and CD8 compartments.

V was shortened by 5 bases and J by 9 bases, with 10 bases between the two germline ends. From germline, CDR1 is DFQATT and CDR2 SNEGSKA (reference sequence). The CDR3 has 10 residues. V usage is TRBV20-1 and J usage is TRBJ2-5; D possibly corresponds to TRBD2 (6 bases). The sample here was PBMCs, taken 15 days after the yellow fever booster vaccination. This receptor was identified in a young man who received the YFV17D yellow fever vaccine. The CDR3 loop is CSAHTSPQYF. CDR3 in DNA: TGCAGTGCTCATACTAGCCCCCAGTACTTC.